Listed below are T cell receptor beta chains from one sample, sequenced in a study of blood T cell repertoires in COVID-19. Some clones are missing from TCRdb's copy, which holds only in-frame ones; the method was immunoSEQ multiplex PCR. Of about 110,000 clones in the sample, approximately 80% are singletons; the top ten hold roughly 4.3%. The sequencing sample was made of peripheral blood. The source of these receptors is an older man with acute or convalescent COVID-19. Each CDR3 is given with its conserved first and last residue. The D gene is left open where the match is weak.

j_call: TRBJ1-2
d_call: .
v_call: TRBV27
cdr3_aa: CASSPGRGYGYTF
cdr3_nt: TGTGCCAGCAGTCCGGGAAGGGGGTATGGCTACACCTTC

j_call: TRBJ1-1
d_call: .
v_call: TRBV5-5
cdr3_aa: CASSLLLAGNVNTEAFF
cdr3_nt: TGTGCCAGCAGCTTGCTGCTGGCAGGGAATGTTAACACTGAAGCTTTCTTT

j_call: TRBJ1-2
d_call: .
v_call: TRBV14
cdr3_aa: CASSAPGGSHYGYTF
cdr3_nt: TGTGCCAGCAGCGCGCCGGGGGGCAGTCACTATGGCTACACCTTC

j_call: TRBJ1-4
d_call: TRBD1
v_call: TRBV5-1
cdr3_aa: CASSPTGETLYEKLFF
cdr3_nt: TGCGCCAGCAGCCCGACAGGGGAAACACTCTATGAAAAACTGTTTTTT

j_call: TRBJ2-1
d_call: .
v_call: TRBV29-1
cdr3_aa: CSVEERSRRNEQFF
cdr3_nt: TGCAGCGTTGAAGAGCGGTCACGGCGGAATGAGCAGTTCTTC

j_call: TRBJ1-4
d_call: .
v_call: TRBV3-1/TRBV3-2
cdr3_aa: CASSQEAEKLFF
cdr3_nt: TGTGCCAGCAGCCAAGAGGCAGAAAAACTGTTTTTT

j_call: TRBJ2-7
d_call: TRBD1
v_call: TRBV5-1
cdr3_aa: CASSLGGTGVPYEQYF
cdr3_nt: TGCGCCAGCAGCTTGGGTGGGACAGGGGTCCCCTACGAGCAGTACTTC

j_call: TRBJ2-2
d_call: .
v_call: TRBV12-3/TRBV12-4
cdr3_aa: CASSLGTPGELFF
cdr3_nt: TGTGCCAGCAGTTTAGGGACACCCGGGGAGCTGTTTTTT

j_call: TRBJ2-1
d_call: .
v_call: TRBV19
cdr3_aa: CASSVGGGWDNEQFF
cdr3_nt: TGTGCCAGTAGTGTTGGGGGGGGCTGGGACAATGAGCAGTTCTTC

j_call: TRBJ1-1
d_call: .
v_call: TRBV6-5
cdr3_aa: CASRPRGRDTEAFF
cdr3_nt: TGTGCCAGCAGGCCTCGGGGAAGGGACACTGAAGCTTTCTTT